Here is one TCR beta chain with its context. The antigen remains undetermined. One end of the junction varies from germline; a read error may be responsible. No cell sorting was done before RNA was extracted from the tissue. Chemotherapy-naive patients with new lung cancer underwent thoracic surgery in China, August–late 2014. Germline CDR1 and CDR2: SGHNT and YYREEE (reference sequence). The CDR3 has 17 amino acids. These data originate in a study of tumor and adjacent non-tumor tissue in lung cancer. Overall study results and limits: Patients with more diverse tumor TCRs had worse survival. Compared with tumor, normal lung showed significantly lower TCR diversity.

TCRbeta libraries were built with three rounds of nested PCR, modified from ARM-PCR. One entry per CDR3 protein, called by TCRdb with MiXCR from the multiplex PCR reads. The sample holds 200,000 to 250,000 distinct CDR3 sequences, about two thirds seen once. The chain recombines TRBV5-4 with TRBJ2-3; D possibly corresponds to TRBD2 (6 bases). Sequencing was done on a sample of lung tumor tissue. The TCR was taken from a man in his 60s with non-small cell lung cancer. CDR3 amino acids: CASSLSSVGFSTGTQYF. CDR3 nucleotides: TGTGCCAGCAGCTTGTCTAGCGTGGGGTTCAGCACAGGTACGCAGTATTTT. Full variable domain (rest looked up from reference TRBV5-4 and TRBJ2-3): ETGVTQSPTHLIKTRGQQVTLRCSSQSGHNTVSWYQQALGQGPQFIFQYYREEENGRGNFPPRFSGLQFPNYSSELNVNALELDDSALYLCASSLSSVGFSTGTQYFGPGTRLTVL.